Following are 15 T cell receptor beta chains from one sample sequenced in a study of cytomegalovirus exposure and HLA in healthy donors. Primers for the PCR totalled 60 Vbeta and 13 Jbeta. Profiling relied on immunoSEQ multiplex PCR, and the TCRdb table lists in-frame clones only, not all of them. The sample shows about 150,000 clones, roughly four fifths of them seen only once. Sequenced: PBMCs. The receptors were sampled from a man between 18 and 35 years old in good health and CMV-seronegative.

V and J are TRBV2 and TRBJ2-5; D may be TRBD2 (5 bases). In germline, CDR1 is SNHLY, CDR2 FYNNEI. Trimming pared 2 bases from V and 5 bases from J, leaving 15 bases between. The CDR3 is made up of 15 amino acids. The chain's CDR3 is CASSEQTLTGETQYF. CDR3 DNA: TGTGCCAGCAGTGAACAGACCCTTACGGGGGAGACCCAGTACTTC.

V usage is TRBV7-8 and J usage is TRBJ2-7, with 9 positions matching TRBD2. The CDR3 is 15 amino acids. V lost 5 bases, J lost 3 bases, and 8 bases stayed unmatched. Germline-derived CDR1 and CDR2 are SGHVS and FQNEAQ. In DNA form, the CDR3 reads TGTGCCAGCAGCCCGGAGCGGGGGGCCAGCTACGAGCAGTACTTC. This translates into CASSPERGASYEQYF.

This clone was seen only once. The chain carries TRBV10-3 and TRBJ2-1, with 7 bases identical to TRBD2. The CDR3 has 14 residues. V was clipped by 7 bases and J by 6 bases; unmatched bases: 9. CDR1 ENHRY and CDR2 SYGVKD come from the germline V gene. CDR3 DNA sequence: TGTGCCATCAATGCGGGAGCCTATTCCAATGAGCAGTTCTTC. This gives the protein CAINAGAYSNEQFF.

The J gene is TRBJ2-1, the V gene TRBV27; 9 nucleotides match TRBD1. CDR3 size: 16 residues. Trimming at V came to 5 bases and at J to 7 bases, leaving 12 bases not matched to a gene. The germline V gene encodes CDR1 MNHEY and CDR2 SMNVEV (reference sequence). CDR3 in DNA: TGTGCCAGCAGTCAACCGGGACAGGGTCGGTGGAATGAGCAGTTCTTC. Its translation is CASSQPGQGRWNEQFF.

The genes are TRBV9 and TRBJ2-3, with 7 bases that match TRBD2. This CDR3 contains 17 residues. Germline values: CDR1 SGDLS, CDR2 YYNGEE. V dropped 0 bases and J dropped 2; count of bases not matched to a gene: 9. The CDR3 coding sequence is TGTGCCAGCAGCGTAGCTCCGACTAGCAGTTTCACAGATACGCAGTATTTT. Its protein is CASSVAPTSSFTDTQYF.

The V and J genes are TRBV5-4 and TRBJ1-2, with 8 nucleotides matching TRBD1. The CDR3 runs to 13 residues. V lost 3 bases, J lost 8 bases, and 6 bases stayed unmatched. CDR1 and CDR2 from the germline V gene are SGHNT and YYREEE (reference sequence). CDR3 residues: CASSWQGAKGYTF. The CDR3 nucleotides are TGTGCCAGCAGCTGGCAGGGGGCAAAAGGCTACACCTTC. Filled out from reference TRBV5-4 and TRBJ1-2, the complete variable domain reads ETGVTQSPTHLIKTRGQQVTLRCSSQSGHNTVSWYQQALGQGPQFIFQYYREEENGRGNFPPRFSGLQFPNYSSELNVNALELDDSALYLCASSWQGAKGYTFGSGTRLTVV.

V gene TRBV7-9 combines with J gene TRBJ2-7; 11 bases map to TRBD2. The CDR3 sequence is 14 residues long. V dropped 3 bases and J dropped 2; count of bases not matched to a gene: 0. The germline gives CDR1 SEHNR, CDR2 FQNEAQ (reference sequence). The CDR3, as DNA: TGTGCCAGCAGCTTGGGACTAGCGGCCTACGAGCAGTACTTC. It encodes CASSLGLAAYEQYF.

CDR3 amino acids: CASRGTGSGRVQETQYF. CDR3 DNA: TGTGCCAGCAGGGGGACGGGTAGCGGGAGGGTCCAGGAGACCCAGTACTTC. The genes are TRBV7-9 and TRBJ2-5, with 11 bases that match TRBD2. The CDR3 totals 17 residues. V lost 6 bases to trimming and J lost 5 bases; unmatched junction nucleotides: 14. CDR1 and CDR2 (germline): SEHNR, FQNEAQ (reference sequence).

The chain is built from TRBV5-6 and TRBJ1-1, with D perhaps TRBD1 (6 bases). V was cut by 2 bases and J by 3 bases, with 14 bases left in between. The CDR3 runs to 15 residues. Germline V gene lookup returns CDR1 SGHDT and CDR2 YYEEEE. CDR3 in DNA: TGTGCCAGCAGCTTCGGAGGTGGGACACACACTGAAGCTTTCTTT. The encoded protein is CASSFGGGTHTEAFF.

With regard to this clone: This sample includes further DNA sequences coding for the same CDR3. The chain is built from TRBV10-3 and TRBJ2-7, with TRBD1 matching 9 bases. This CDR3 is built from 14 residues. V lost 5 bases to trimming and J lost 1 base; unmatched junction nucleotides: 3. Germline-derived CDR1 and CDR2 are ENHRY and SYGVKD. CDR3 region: CAISSGTGSYEQYF. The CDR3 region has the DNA TGTGCCATCAGTTCCGGGACAGGGTCCTACGAGCAGTACTTC.

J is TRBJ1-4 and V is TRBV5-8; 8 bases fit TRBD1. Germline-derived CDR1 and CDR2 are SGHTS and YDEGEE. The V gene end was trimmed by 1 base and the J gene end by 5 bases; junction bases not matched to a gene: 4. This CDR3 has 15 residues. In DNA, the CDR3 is TGTGCCAGCAGCTTGTTTACAGGGGGAAATGAAAAACTGTTTTTT. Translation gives CASSLFTGGNEKLFF.

Here the CDR3 reads CASSRTNPGENEQFF. CDR3 bases: TGTGCCAGCAGTAGAACCAACCCCGGGGAAAATGAGCAGTTCTTC. The rearrangement uses TRBV9 and TRBJ2-1, with D possibly being TRBD2 (5 bases). V was clipped by 5 bases and J by 7 bases, with 19 bases between them. Germline V gene sequence: CDR1 SGDLS, CDR2 YYNGEE. The CDR3 extends over 15 amino acids.

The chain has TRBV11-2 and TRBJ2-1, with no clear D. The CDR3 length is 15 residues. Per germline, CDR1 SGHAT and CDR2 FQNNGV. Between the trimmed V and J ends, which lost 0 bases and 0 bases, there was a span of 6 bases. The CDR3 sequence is CASSLERVSYNEQFF. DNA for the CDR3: TGTGCCAGCAGCTTAGAACGCGTCTCCTACAATGAGCAGTTCTTC.

DNA for the CDR3: TGCGCCAGCAGCCTGATGAGACAGGGAGCCGGGGAGCTGTTTTTT. This translates into CASSLMRQGAGELFF. This chain connects TRBV4-3 to TRBJ2-2; 7 nucleotides line up with TRBD1. This CDR3 spans 15 amino acids. V shed 4 bases and J 6 bases; nucleotides not matched to a gene: 8. CDR1 and CDR2 from the germline V gene are LGHNA and YSLEER.

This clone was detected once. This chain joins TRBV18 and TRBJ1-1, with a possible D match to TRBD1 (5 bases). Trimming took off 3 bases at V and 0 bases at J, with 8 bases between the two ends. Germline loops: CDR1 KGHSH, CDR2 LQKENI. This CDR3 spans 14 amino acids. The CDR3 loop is CASSPDKVNTEAFF. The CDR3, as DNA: TGTGCCAGCTCACCGGACAAGGTGAACACTGAAGCTTTCTTT.